These T cell receptor beta chains were read from a single sample in a study of T cell repertoires in cytomegalovirus infection. TCRdb analysed the reads with MiXCR anew, one entry per CDR3 protein. The sample yields around 300,000 distinct CDR3 sequences, 22% seen once. No antigen has been identified for these receptors. The sequenced sample was cultured PBMCs, obtained from culture after CMV antigen stimulation. The source of these receptors is a human donor in good health (CMV status not recorded). Some clones in this sample may be carry-over from other donors' samples. CDR3s include the opening cysteine and the closing phenylalanine or tryptophan.

length,V,J,CDR3
15,TRBV10-3,TRBJ1-5,CAISDSGGNNQPQHF
15,TRBV14,TRBJ1-3,CASSQQGVYGNTIYF
14,TRBV7-3,TRBJ2-3,CASSLSGRTDTQYF
13,TRBV5-5,TRBJ1-5,CASSFQGDQPQHF
15,TRBV19,TRBJ2-1,CASSKTGQVHNEQFF
16,TRBV7-9,TRBJ1-6,CASSNQGGGINSPLHF
17,TRBV6-6,TRBJ1-3,CASSYPLRSATGNTIYF
14,TRBV2,TRBJ1-5,CASGSSANHQPQHF
19,TRBV4-1,TRBJ2-1,CASSQVRTGGTKTHNEQFF
15,TRBV5-1,TRBJ2-3,CASSLGGTITDTQYF
18,TRBV6-1,TRBJ1-1,CASSRLGTLGPVNTEAFF
16,TRBV19,TRBJ2-2,CASSGTGGMGTGELFF
16,TRBV7-3,TRBJ2-2,CASSLIAGANTGELFF
15,TRBV12-3/TRBV12-4,TRBJ1-1,CASSLEAREYTEAFF